This T cell receptor beta chain was identified in a study of blood T cell repertoires in COVID-19. Across the study: There were acute and convalescent COVID-19 samples, and they came from the United States, Italy and Spain. PBMCs, B-cell-depleted T cells, or T cells provided the cDNA or gDNA that made up the material.

Produced via immunoSEQ multiplex PCR; TCRdb's table is partial and in-frame only. Among about 220,000 clones listed, 70% to 90% were seen once. Germline CDR1 reads MNHEY; CDR2 reads SVGAGI. This CDR3 region has 13 residues. The V end lost 6 bases, the J end lost 0 bases, and 9 bases lay between the germline ends. This clone has just a few counts. Sequencing input: peripheral blood. The gene calls are TRBV6-5 and TRBJ2-7; no reliable D call. This TCR was sampled from a woman aged 70-85 years with COVID-19, enrolled during active disease. CDR3 bases: TGTGCCAGCAGGAAACAACCCTCCTACGAGCAGTACTTC. Protein: CASRKQPSYEQYF.